The present entry profiles one T cell receptor beta chain with its context. Its antigen has not been determined. Base qualities are missing; no much larger clone stands one base away. TCRbeta CDR3 regions were amplified from genomic DNA by means of the immunoSEQ Assay, a bias-controlled multiplex PCR. As for the authors' bioinformatics: Within the assay, amplification of reference gene primers was used to estimate how many nucleated cells each sample contained. To quantify the absolute abundance of each unique TCRbeta CDR3 rearrangement, sequence reads were collapsed and filtered. Productive Simpson clonality was computed per sample as the square root of Simpson's diversity index over productive rearrangements. In its TCRdb copy, this immuneACCESS table keeps in-frame sequences only and misses some clones. Where compared with another copy, unresolved V genes explain less than half of these, and the others have no known cause. Clone size and the V and J calls come from that table; the DNA yielded D and trimming. The table for this sample lists roughly 250,000 clones; 79% of them were counted only once. Roughly 4% of the sample is held by the ten biggest clonotypes.

For this chain, trimming is 4 bases at the V end and 0 bases at the J end, and the number of junction bases without a gene match is 4. Reading from cysteine to phenylalanine, the CDR3 counts 17 amino acids. Of all the DNA, just the CDR3 is kept, 51 bases in frame from base 1. For CDR1 and CDR2, the germline V gene lists SNHLY and FYNNEI. The sample is drawn from a study of blood T cell repertoires in COVID-19 (dated by TCRdb to 2020 to 2021). For the study in its entirety: The collaborator samples originated in the United States, Italy and Spain and spanned the acute and convalescent phases of COVID-19. Nearly every sample came with metadata listing a de-identified subject ID, COVID-19 status, age in years and sex. HLA class I and class II types, where available, came from metadata supplied by the sample provider rather than from assay-based typing. The samples were drawn from two sources: the first 160 participants of the ongoing ImmuneRACE study, and 950 to 1,500 subjects contributed by 6 global collaborators. The repertoires were released in a freely available public database meant as a resource for research on the immune response to SARS-CoV-2. The prospective study material was composed of cDNA or gDNA derived from T cells, B-cell-depleted T cells, or PBMCs. Subjects who had been exposed to COVID-19, were actively infected with it, or had recovered from it provided the deeply sampled blood TCRbeta repertoires that made up the dataset.

Summary of the overall study and its limitations: The amount of clinical and demographic metadata varied by source and participant and was provided uncurated.

Each collaborating institution followed its own protocols to collect whole blood in K2EDTA tubes. For TCRbeta analysis, collaborators shipped samples in one of three forms: frozen whole blood, isolated PBMCs, or DNA extracted from either of those sample types. Recombination joined TRBV2 with TRBJ2-2, and TRBD2 matches 11 of the central bases. The sample taken for sequencing was peripheral blood. This clonotype originated in a woman aged 40-49 years with active or convalescent COVID-19. The CDR3 corresponds to CASSALAGVTNTGELFF. In nucleotide form, the sequence is TGTGCCAGCAGTGCACTAGCGGGGGTAACGAACACCGGGGAGCTGTTTTTT.